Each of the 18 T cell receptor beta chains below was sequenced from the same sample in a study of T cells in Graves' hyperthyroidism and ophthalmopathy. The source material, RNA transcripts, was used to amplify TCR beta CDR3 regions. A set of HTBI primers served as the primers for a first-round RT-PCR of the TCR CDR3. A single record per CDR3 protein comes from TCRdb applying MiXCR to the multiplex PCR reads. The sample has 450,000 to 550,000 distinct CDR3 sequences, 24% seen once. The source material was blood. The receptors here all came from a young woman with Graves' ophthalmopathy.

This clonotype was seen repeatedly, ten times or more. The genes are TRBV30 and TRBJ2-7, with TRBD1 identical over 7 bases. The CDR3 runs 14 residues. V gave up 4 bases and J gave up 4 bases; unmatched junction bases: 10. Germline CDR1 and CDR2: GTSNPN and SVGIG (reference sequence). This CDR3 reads CAWTPGTEQYEQYF. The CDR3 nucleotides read TGTGCCTGGACCCCCGGGACAGAGCAGTACGAGCAGTACTTC.

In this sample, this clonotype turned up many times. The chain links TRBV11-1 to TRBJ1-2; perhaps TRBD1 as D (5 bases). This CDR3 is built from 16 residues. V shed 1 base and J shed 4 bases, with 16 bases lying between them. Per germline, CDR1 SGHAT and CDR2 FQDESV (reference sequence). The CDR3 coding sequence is TGTGCCAGCAGCTTAGTGGGGACCGAGAATACCTATGGCTACACCTTC. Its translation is CASSLVGTENTYGYTF.

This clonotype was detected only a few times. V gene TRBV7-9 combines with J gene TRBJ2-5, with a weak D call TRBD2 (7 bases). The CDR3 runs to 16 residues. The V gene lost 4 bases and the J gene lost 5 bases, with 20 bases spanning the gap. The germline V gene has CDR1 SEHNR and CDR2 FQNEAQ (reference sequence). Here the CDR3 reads CASSSPKGGAWETQYF. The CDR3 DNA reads TGTGCCAGCAGCTCCCCCAAAGGGGGGGCTTGGGAGACCCAGTACTTC.

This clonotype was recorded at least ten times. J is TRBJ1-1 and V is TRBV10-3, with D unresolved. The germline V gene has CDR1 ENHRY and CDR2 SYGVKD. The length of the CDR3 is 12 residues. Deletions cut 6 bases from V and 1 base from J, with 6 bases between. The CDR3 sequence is CAIRGQNTEAFF. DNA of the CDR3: TGTGCCATCAGAGGGCAGAACACTGAAGCTTTCTTT.

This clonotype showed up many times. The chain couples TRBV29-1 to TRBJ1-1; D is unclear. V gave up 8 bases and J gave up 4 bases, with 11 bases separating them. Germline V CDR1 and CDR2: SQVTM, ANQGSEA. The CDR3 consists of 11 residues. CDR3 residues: CSFYRGTEAFF. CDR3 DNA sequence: TGCAGCTTCTACCGGGGCACTGAAGCTTTCTTT.

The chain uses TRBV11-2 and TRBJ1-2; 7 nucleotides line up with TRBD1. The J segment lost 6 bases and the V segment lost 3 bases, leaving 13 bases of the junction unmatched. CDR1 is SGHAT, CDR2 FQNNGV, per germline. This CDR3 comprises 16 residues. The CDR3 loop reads CASSLHEPGTENGYTF. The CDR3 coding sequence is TGTGCCAGCAGCTTGCACGAACCCGGGACAGAGAATGGCTACACCTTC.

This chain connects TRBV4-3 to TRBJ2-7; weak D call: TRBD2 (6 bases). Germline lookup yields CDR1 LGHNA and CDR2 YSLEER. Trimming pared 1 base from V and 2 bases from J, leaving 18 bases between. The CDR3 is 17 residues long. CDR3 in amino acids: CASSQARWGDSTYEQYF. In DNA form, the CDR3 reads TGCGCCAGCAGCCAAGCACGTTGGGGGGACTCCACCTACGAGCAGTACTTC.

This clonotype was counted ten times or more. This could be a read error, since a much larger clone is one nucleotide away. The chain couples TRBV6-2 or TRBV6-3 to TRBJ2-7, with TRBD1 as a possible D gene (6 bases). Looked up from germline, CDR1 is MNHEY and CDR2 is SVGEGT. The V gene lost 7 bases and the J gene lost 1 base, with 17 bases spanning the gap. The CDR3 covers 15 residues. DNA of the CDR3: TGTGCCAGCAACCCCCCGCCCGGGACATCCTACGAGCAGTACTTC. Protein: CASNPPPGTSYEQYF.

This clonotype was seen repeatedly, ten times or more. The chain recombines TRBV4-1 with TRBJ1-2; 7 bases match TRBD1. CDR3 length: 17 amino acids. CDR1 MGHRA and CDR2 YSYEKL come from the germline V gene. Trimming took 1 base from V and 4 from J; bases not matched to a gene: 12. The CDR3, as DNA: TGCGCCAGCAGCCAAGTGCTTGGACAGGAATTCGGCTATGGCTACACCTTC. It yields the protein CASSQVLGQEFGYGYTF.

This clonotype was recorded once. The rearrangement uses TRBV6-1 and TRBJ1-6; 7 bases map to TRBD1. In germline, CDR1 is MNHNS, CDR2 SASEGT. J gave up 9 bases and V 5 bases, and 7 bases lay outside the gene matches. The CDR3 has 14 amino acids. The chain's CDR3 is CASSRGTEGSPLHF. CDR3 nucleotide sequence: TGTGCCAGCAGTCGGGGGACAGAGGGTTCACCCCTCCACTTT.

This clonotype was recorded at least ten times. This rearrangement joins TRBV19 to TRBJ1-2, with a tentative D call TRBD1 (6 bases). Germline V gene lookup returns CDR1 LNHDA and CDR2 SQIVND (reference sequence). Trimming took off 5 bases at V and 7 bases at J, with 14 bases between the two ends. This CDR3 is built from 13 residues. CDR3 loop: CASSPRRGAGYTF. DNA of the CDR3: TGTGCCAGTAGTCCGCGCAGGGGAGCTGGCTACACCTTC.

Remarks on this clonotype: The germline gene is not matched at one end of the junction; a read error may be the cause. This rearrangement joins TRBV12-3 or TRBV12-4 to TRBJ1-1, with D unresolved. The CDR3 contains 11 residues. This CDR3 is CASSSSGVVCF. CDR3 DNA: TGTGCCAGCAGTTCGTCAGGAGTTGTTTGCTTT.

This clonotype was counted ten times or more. The CDR3 DNA sequence: TGTGCCAGCAGTCACCGGGACAGGGCTGAATGGACCCAGTACTTC. Translation: CASSHRDRAEWTQYF. The V gene is TRBV12-3 or TRBV12-4, the J gene TRBJ2-5; 9 positions agree with TRBD1. This CDR3 has 15 amino acids. V lost 5 bases to trimming and J lost 7 bases; unmatched junction nucleotides: 11.

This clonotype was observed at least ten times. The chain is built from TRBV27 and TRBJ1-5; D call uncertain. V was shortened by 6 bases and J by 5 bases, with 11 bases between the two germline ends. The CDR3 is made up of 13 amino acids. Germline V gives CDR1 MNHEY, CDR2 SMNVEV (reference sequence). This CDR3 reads CASSLTSHQPQHF. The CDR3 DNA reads TGTGCCAGCAGCCTGACCTCCCATCAGCCCCAGCATTTT.

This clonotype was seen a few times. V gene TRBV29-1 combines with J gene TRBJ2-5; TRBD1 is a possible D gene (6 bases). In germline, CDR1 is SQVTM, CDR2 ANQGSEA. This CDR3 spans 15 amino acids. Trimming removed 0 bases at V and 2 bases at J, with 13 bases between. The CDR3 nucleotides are TGCAGCGTTGAAGATTGGGGACAAACTCAAGAGACCCAGTACTTC. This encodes CSVEDWGQTQETQYF.

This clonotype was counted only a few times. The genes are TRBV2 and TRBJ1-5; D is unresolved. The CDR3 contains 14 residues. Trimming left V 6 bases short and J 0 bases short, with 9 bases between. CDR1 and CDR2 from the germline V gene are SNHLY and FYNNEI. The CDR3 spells CASRPTYSNQPQHF. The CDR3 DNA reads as TGTGCCAGCAGGCCCACCTATAGCAATCAGCCCCAGCATTTT.

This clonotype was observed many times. The chain's CDR3 is CASSQPTRDSNYGYTF. CDR3 in DNA: TGCGCCAGCAGCCAACCAACCCGGGACAGCAACTATGGCTACACCTTC. This rearrangement joins TRBV4-1 to TRBJ1-2; 7 bases map to TRBD1. The CDR3 length is 16 residues. The germline CDR1 and CDR2 sequences are MGHRA and YSYEKL. Losses at the gene ends were 2 bases for V and 2 bases for J; bases not matched to a gene: 8.

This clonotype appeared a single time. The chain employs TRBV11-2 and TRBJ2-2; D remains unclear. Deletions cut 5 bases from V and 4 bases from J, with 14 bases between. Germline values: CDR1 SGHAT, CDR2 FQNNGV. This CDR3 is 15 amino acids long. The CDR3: CASSPSRQLTGELFF. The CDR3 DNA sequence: TGTGCCAGCAGCCCTAGTCGGCAGCTCACCGGGGAGCTGTTTTTT.